The 18 T cell receptor beta chains below all came from one sample that was sequenced in a study of T cells after yellow fever vaccination. TCRdb re-derived calls from the 5' RACE reads in MiXCR, one entry per CDR3 protein. Of approximately 120,000 distinct CDR3 sequences listed, about 8.8% are singletons. Sequenced here: CD8+ T cells sorted from PBMCs, sampled on the day of the yellow fever booster vaccination. The receptors originated from a man between 18 and 29 years old who received the YFV17D yellow fever vaccine.

This clonotype showed up just a few times. The chain recombines TRBV14 with TRBJ2-7; D unresolved. Trimming left V 0 bases short and J 5 bases short, with 5 bases between. Germline values: CDR1 SGHDN, CDR2 FVKESK. The CDR3 is made up of 12 amino acids. CDR3 DNA: TGTGCCAGCAGCCAAGACGCAGACGAGCAGTACGTC. This translates into CASSQDADEQYV.

This clonotype was picked up a small number of times. The rearrangement uses TRBV4-1 and TRBJ1-1; TRBD1 aligns across 8 bases. The J segment lost 3 bases and the V segment lost 1 base, leaving 10 bases of the junction unmatched. The CDR3 has 17 amino acids. Germline V gives CDR1 MGHRA, CDR2 YSYEKL. CDR3 nucleotide sequence: TGCGCCAGCAGCCAAGTGGGGCAGGGGGCTAAGGACACTGAAGCTTTCTTT. Its translation: CASSQVGQGAKDTEAFF.

The chain recombines TRBV6-5 with TRBJ2-3; D tentatively fits TRBD1 or TRBD2 (5 bases each). V shed 6 bases and J shed 6 bases, with 22 bases lying between them. There are 16 residues in the CDR3. The V gene's germline CDR1 is MNHEY and CDR2 SVGAGI. In nucleotides, the CDR3 is TGTGCCAGCAGGGGGACGGACCACCCGAGGGTGGATACGCAGTATTTT. Protein product: CASRGTDHPRVDTQYF.

The chain joins TRBV6-6 to TRBJ1-4; D not certain. V lost 4 bases and J lost 0, with 9 bases in between. This CDR3 comprises 15 residues. Germline V CDR1 and CDR2: MNHNY, SVGAGI (reference sequence). In DNA form, the CDR3 reads TGTGCCAGCAGTTCCGTGGGTGCAACTAATGAAAAACTGTTTTTT. Encoded protein: CASSSVGATNEKLFF.

The chain has TRBV7-3 and TRBJ2-1; 7 bases align to TRBD2. The CDR3 is made up of 12 amino acids. Germline V CDR1 and CDR2: SGHTA, FQGTGA. Trimming cost V 5 bases and J 6 bases; bases outside gene matches: 1. The CDR3 coding sequence is TGTGCCAGCAGCCGCGGGAGCAATGAGCAGTTCTTC. Protein sequence: CASSRGSNEQFF.

The chain links TRBV27 to TRBJ1-2; maybe TRBD1 (5 bases). The V end was cut by 0 bases, the J end by 4 bases, with 15 bases between. The germline V gene encodes CDR1 MNHEY and CDR2 SMNVEV (reference sequence). The CDR3 extends over 16 amino acids. The CDR3 sequence is CASSLSKSSGVYGYTF. In DNA form, the CDR3 reads TGTGCCAGCAGTTTATCGAAGTCATCGGGGGTCTATGGCTACACCTTC.

This clonotype was counted between two and nine times. The chain uses TRBV4-1 and TRBJ2-1; D gene ambiguous. Germline V CDR1 and CDR2: MGHRA, YSYEKL. The CDR3 covers 16 residues. The V gene lost 0 bases and the J gene lost 9 bases, with 18 bases spanning the gap. CDR3 DNA sequence: TGCGCCAGCAGCCAAGATAGAACCCGCCGGTTGGTTGAGCAGTTCTTC. This codes for CASSQDRTRRLVEQFF.

This clonotype was seen repeatedly, ten times or more. This chain connects TRBV12-3 or TRBV12-4 to TRBJ2-3; 7 bases align to TRBD1. The V and J ends lost 6 bases and 0 bases, in that order; junction bases with no gene match: 15. This CDR3 region has 18 residues. The CDR3 nucleotides are TGTGCCAGCAGACAGGAAGAGGTCGGGACAGCTAGCACAGATACGCAGTATTTT. It specifies CASRQEEVGTASTDTQYF.

A few counts support this clonotype. The chain employs TRBV4-3 and TRBJ2-1; D not resolved. With 1 base removed from V and 6 bases from J, the gap between germline ends came to 7 bases. The V gene's germline CDR1 is LGHNA and CDR2 YSLEER. This CDR3 is 13 amino acids long. CDR3 region: CASSQGPLNEQFF. The CDR3 DNA reads as TGCGCCAGCAGCCAAGGGCCTCTCAATGAGCAGTTCTTC.

The table lists this clonotype with many counts. The chain couples TRBV6-5 to TRBJ2-7; D unresolved. Germline CDR1 reads MNHEY; CDR2 reads SVGAGI. The CDR3 consists of 13 residues. V shed 5 bases and J shed 6 bases, with 14 bases lying between them. The CDR3 nucleotides read TGTGCCAGCAGTCCGCGGATTGAAGCCGAGCAGTACGTC. The encoded protein is CASSPRIEAEQYV.

This clonotype was seen only a few times. The chain is built from TRBV4-1 and TRBJ2-2; no clear D. Trimming shortened V by 1 base and J by 0 bases, and 6 bases separated the two germline ends. Germline V CDR1 and CDR2: MGHRA, YSYEKL. The CDR3 loop spans 15 amino acids. CDR3 amino acids: CASSQGTSNTGELFF. The CDR3 DNA sequence: TGCGCCAGCAGCCAAGGCACGTCGAACACCGGGGAGCTGTTTTTT.

The chain employs TRBV28 and TRBJ2-7; 10 nucleotides agree with TRBD1. Losses at the gene ends were 6 bases for V and 4 bases for J; bases not matched to a gene: 3. The length of the CDR3 is 13 residues. Germline V gene sequence: CDR1 MDHEN, CDR2 SYDVKM. In DNA form, the CDR3 reads TGTGCCAGCAGCGACAGGGGGCCGTACGAGCAGTACGTC. This codes for CASSDRGPYEQYV.

This clonotype was counted ten times or more. CDR3 sequence: CASRGLMGETQYF. The CDR3 bases are TGTGCCAGCAGGGGTCTCATGGGAGAGACCCAGTACTTC. This chain uses TRBV6-5 with TRBJ2-5, with D unclear. V gave up 6 bases and J gave up 4 bases, with 12 bases separating them. CDR1 and CDR2 (germline): MNHEY, SVGAGI. CDR3 length: 13 amino acids.

V and J are TRBV6-2 or TRBV6-3 and TRBJ1-5; TRBD1 is a possible D gene (6 bases). CDR3 length: 15 amino acids. The ends were cut back, 5 bases at V and 9 bases at J, with 20 bases in the middle. Germline assignment: CDR1 MNHEY and CDR2 SVGEGT. The CDR3 region is CASSRPGHWGGPQHF. Written as DNA, the CDR3 is TGTGCCAGCAGTAGACCGGGACATTGGGGCGGGCCCCAGCATTTT.

In its sample, this clonotype was seen a few times. The gene calls are TRBV6-6 and TRBJ2-5, with 8 bases that match TRBD2. The CDR3 has 15 residues. CDR1 is MNHNY, CDR2 SVGAGI, per germline (reference sequence). Trimming took 2 bases from V and 9 from J; bases not matched to a gene: 11. This CDR3 is CASSYPGVAGRAQYF. The CDR3 DNA is TGTGCCAGCAGTTACCCCGGAGTAGCGGGGAGGGCCCAGTACTTC.

This chain joins TRBV6-2 or TRBV6-3 and TRBJ2-7; D tentatively reads TRBD1 or TRBD2 (6 bases each). The V gene lost 8 bases and the J gene lost 6 bases, with 11 bases spanning the gap. CDR3 size: 11 residues. Germline V gene lookup returns CDR1 MNHEY and CDR2 SVGEGT. The CDR3 DNA reads TGTGCCAGCGGGGGGCAGGTCGAGCAGTACTTC. Translated: CASGGQVEQYF.

The chain employs TRBV27 and TRBJ1-2; 8 bases map to TRBD1. Germline-derived CDR1 and CDR2 are MNHEY and SMNVEV (reference sequence). CDR3 length: 14 amino acids. After removal of 3 bases from V and 6 bases from J, the junction contained 6 bases not matched to a gene. In nucleotides, the CDR3 is TGTGCCAGCAGTTTTGTCAGGGGGCAGCATGGCTACACCTTC. This codes for CASSFVRGQHGYTF.

This clonotype was counted only a few times. The chain links TRBV5-6 to TRBJ2-7, with D perhaps TRBD1 (6 bases). Germline V CDR1 and CDR2: SGHDT, YYEEEE. The CDR3 totals 12 residues. The V gene lost 4 bases and the J gene lost 3 bases, with 8 bases spanning the gap. The CDR3 region has the DNA TGTGCCAGCAGCCTACAGGGCTACGAGCAGTACGTC. It specifies CASSLQGYEQYV.